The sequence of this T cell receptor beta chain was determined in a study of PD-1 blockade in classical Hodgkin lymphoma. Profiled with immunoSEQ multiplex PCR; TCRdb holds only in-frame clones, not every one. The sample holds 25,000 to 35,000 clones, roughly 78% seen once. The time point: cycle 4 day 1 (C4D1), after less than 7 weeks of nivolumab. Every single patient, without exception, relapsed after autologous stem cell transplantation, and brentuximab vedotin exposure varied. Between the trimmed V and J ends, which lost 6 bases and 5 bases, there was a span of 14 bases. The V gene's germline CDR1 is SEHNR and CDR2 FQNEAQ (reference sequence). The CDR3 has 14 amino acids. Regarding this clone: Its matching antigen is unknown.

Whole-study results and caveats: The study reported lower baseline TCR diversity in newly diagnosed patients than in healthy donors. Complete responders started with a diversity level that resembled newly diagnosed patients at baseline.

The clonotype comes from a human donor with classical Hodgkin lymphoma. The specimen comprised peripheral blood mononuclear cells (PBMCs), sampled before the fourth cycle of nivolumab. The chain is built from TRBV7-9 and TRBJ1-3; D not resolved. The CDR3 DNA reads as TGTGCCAGCAGGTCGTCAGGTCGGAGAAACACCATATATTTT. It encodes CASRSSGRRNTIYF. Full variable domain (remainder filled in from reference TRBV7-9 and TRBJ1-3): DTGVSQNPRHKITKRGQNVTFRCDPISEHNRLYWYRQTLGQGPEFLTYFQNEAQLEKSRLLSDRFSAERPKGSFSTLEIQRTEQGDSAMYLCASRSSGRRNTIYFGEGSWLTVV.